The rows below give T cell receptor beta chains drawn from one sample of a study of shared clonotypes between healthy human individuals. Produced via immunoSEQ multiplex PCR; TCRdb's table is partial and in-frame only. The repertoire holds some 1 million clones, with around 74% as singletons. Source material: memory CD4+ T cells sorted from blood. These receptor sequences come from a man between 18 and 35 years old in good health. Each CDR3 is given with its conserved first and last residue. D genes are given only for firm matches. Size is stated for part of the rows, as once, few or many counts, or as a class when the clone is expanded.

d_call: .; v_call: TRBV6-4; clone_size: .; j_call: TRBJ1-6; cdr3_nt: TGTGCCAGCGGTCCCGAGCCGGATTCACCCCTCCACTTT; cdr3_aa: CASGPEPDSPLHF
d_call: .; v_call: TRBV11-3; clone_size: .; j_call: TRBJ2-1; cdr3_nt: TGTGCCAGCAGCTTCCAGGGGAGGTACAATGAGCAGTTCTTC; cdr3_aa: CASSFQGRYNEQFF
d_call: TRBD1; v_call: TRBV29-1; clone_size: few; j_call: TRBJ1-1; cdr3_nt: TGCAGCGTTACATCCGGGACAGGGAACACTGAAGCTTTCTTT; cdr3_aa: CSVTSGTGNTEAFF
d_call: TRBD1; v_call: TRBV29-1; clone_size: .; j_call: TRBJ1-2; cdr3_nt: TGCAGCGTTGCCGAGACAGGGAGGCCCACTATCAACTATGGCTACACCTTC; cdr3_aa: CSVAETGRPTINYGYTF
d_call: .; v_call: TRBV18; clone_size: .; j_call: TRBJ1-1; cdr3_nt: TGTGCCAGCTCACCACCGGCACGTGCCTTTGAAGCTTTCTTT; cdr3_aa: CASSPPARAFEAFF
d_call: .; v_call: TRBV9; clone_size: .; j_call: TRBJ2-7; cdr3_nt: TGTGCCAGCAGCATCGACCCTACGTACCCCGAGCAGTACTTC; cdr3_aa: CASSIDPTYPEQYF
d_call: TRBD1; v_call: TRBV9; clone_size: few; j_call: TRBJ1-6; cdr3_nt: TGTGCCAGCAGCCCACGACAGGGAAACTATAATTCACCCCTCCACTTT; cdr3_aa: CASSPRQGNYNSPLHF
d_call: .; v_call: TRBV5-1; clone_size: .; j_call: TRBJ1-4; cdr3_nt: TGCGCCAGCAGCTTGTCTGGCCGGGGTAATGAAAAACTGTTTTTT; cdr3_aa: CASSLSGRGNEKLFF
d_call: .; v_call: TRBV14; clone_size: .; j_call: TRBJ2-1; cdr3_nt: TGTGCCAGCAGCCAAGAATACCTCCTCTCCTACAATGAGCAGTTCTTC; cdr3_aa: CASSQEYLLSYNEQFF
d_call: TRBD1; v_call: TRBV7-9; clone_size: .; j_call: TRBJ2-7; cdr3_nt: TGTGCCAGCAGCCCAGGAGCCGGGACAGTCTACGAGCAGTACTTC; cdr3_aa: CASSPGAGTVYEQYF
d_call: .; v_call: TRBV4-2; clone_size: .; j_call: TRBJ1-4; cdr3_nt: TGTGCCAGCAGCCTCCTAATCCAGGGCGCTGAAAAACTGTTTTTT; cdr3_aa: CASSLLIQGAEKLFF
d_call: TRBD2; v_call: TRBV18; clone_size: .; j_call: TRBJ2-7; cdr3_nt: TGTGCCAGCTCACCACGGGTCGGGGGACTAGCGGAGGACTATGAGCAGTACTTC; cdr3_aa: CASSPRVGGLAEDYEQYF
d_call: .; v_call: TRBV7-3; clone_size: .; j_call: TRBJ1-2; cdr3_nt: TGTGCCAGCAGCTTGACAGGCCGCTATGGCTACACCTTC; cdr3_aa: CASSLTGRYGYTF
d_call: .; v_call: TRBV4-3; clone_size: few; j_call: TRBJ1-2; cdr3_nt: TGCGCCAGCAGCCAAGATAGTGGAAGGGCGGGAGGCTACACCTTC; cdr3_aa: CASSQDSGRAGGYTF
d_call: .; v_call: TRBV4-1; clone_size: .; j_call: TRBJ1-4; cdr3_nt: TGCGCCAGCAGCCAACCCGGAGCATCGGATGAAAAACTGTTTTTT; cdr3_aa: CASSQPGASDEKLFF
d_call: TRBD2; v_call: TRBV5-1; clone_size: .; j_call: TRBJ2-3; cdr3_nt: TGCGCCAGCAGCTTGTCCATCGGCGGGGGAACAGATACGCAGTATTTT; cdr3_aa: CASSLSIGGGTDTQYF
d_call: .; v_call: TRBV28; clone_size: once; j_call: TRBJ1-2; cdr3_nt: TGTGCCAGCACGGGCGGGGGGCGCCTCTATGGCTACACCTTC; cdr3_aa: CASTGGGRLYGYTF
d_call: .; v_call: TRBV7-2; clone_size: .; j_call: TRBJ2-7; cdr3_nt: TGTGCCAGCAGCTTAGCAGGCTTACTCTACGAGCAGTACTTC; cdr3_aa: CASSLAGLLYEQYF
d_call: TRBD2; v_call: TRBV7-8; clone_size: .; j_call: TRBJ2-6; cdr3_nt: TGTGCCAGCAGCCTTACTGGACTAGCGGGGGGTTACTCTGGGGCCAACGTCCTGACTTTC; cdr3_aa: CASSLTGLAGGYSGANVLTF
d_call: .; v_call: TRBV20-1; clone_size: .; j_call: TRBJ1-2; cdr3_nt: TGCAGTGCTGAGTGGCTTTCTGGCTACACCTTC; cdr3_aa: CSAEWLSGYTF
d_call: .; v_call: TRBV27; clone_size: few; j_call: TRBJ1-1; cdr3_nt: TGTGCCAGCAGCTCCCCACAGGGCCTCCCCCATGAAGCTTTCTTT; cdr3_aa: CASSSPQGLPHEAFF
d_call: .; v_call: TRBV7-2; clone_size: .; j_call: TRBJ2-3; cdr3_nt: TGTGCCAGCAGCCCAGGGGGGGTATCAACAGATACGCAGTATTTT; cdr3_aa: CASSPGGVSTDTQYF
d_call: .; v_call: TRBV7-9; clone_size: .; j_call: TRBJ2-5; cdr3_nt: TGTGCCAGCGAGCCCCGGGGGACTGAGACCCAGTACTTC; cdr3_aa: CASEPRGTETQYF
d_call: .; v_call: TRBV5-1; clone_size: .; j_call: TRBJ2-5; cdr3_nt: TGCGCCAGCAGCTTCGACCAAGAGACCCAGTACTTC; cdr3_aa: CASSFDQETQYF
d_call: TRBD1; v_call: TRBV4-1; clone_size: .; j_call: TRBJ2-5; cdr3_nt: TGCGCCAGCAGCATAAGCCAGGGGGCCGGGGAGACCCAGTACTTC; cdr3_aa: CASSISQGAGETQYF
d_call: .; v_call: TRBV2; clone_size: .; j_call: TRBJ2-2; cdr3_nt: TGTGCCAGCAGTGAACAGGGGACGAAGACCGGGGAGCTGTTTTTT; cdr3_aa: CASSEQGTKTGELFF
d_call: .; v_call: TRBV7-2; clone_size: .; j_call: TRBJ2-1; cdr3_nt: TGTGCCAGCAGCCCCCAGCGGGTCTCCTACAATGAGCAGTTCTTC; cdr3_aa: CASSPQRVSYNEQFF
d_call: .; v_call: TRBV10-3; clone_size: .; j_call: TRBJ2-2; cdr3_nt: TGTGCCACCTCGAATACCCTGGCGGGGCGGAACACCGGGGAGCTGTTTTTT; cdr3_aa: CATSNTLAGRNTGELFF
d_call: .; v_call: TRBV18; clone_size: .; j_call: TRBJ2-2; cdr3_nt: TGTGCCAGCTCACCGCGTCGGGCGAACACCGGGGAGCTGTTTTTT; cdr3_aa: CASSPRRANTGELFF
d_call: TRBD2; v_call: TRBV5-1; clone_size: .; j_call: TRBJ2-1; cdr3_nt: TGCGCCAGCAACCCCAGCGGGGGTTCCTACAATGAGCAGTTCTTC; cdr3_aa: CASNPSGGSYNEQFF
d_call: .; v_call: TRBV5-1; clone_size: few; j_call: TRBJ1-6; cdr3_nt: TGCGCCACTTCCCAGGGCAGAGGAAGTTCACCCCTCCACTTT; cdr3_aa: CATSQGRGSSPLHF
d_call: TRBD2; v_call: TRBV5-1; clone_size: .; j_call: TRBJ2-1; cdr3_nt: TGCGCCAGCAGCTCTCGGCCGGGGGGGCCGGGGAATGAGCAGTTCTTC; cdr3_aa: CASSSRPGGPGNEQFF
d_call: TRBD1; v_call: TRBV19; clone_size: .; j_call: TRBJ1-1; cdr3_nt: TGTGCCAGTAGCCCCGGGGACAGACTGAACACTGAAGCTTTCTTT; cdr3_aa: CASSPGDRLNTEAFF
d_call: .; v_call: TRBV10-3; clone_size: few; j_call: TRBJ2-3; cdr3_nt: TGTGCCATCAGACAGGGCGGCACAGATACGCAGTATTTT; cdr3_aa: CAIRQGGTDTQYF
d_call: .; v_call: TRBV10-1; clone_size: few; j_call: TRBJ2-3; cdr3_nt: TGCGCCAGCAGTGAGGGGCGGGAAAGCACAGATACGCAGTATTTT; cdr3_aa: CASSEGRESTDTQYF